This TCR delta chain appears in the sequencing data of a study of γδ T cells in repeated Plasmodium falciparum infection (dated by TCRdb to about 2021). In the study overall: The natural-infection arm enrolled Malian children exposed to intense seasonal malaria transmission, compared against age and gender matched Australian children. The study looked at how repeated Plasmodium falciparum infection shapes the human gammadelta T cell repertoire, using both natural infection in Mali and controlled human malaria infection. Malian gammadelta TCR repertoires were analysed cross-sectionally during no-transmission periods and longitudinally across acute febrile malaria episodes. A few malaria-naive U.S. adults underwent four controlled human malaria infections by bites from P. falciparum NF54-infected Anopheles stephensi mosquitoes over about 600 days. Controlled-infection subjects were sampled at baseline, immediately before selected infections, and 21 days after each infection.

Concerning this clone itself: There is no known antigen for this receptor. A far bigger clonotype differs at one base, so this is likely a read error. Additional DNA sequences in this sample encode the identical CDR3.

The library was prepared using multiplex PCR. The sequencer listed for this sample is Illumina MiSeq. Both TCR gamma (TRG) and TCR delta (TRD) chains were sequenced from each sorted gammadelta T cell sample. Regarding the original processing steps: Clonotype tree plots, accumulated frequency of the top 20 clonotypes, diversity index (DI) and D75 metrics were included in the repertoire analyses. TCRdb called clones afresh from the public reads with CATT; identical DNA rows were later merged. The V and J calls shown here were made by TCRdb, not taken from the authors' results. The table for this sample lists over 55,000 delta-chain clones; over 1.5% of them were counted only once. The ten largest make up about 15% of the sample. Vgamma9/Vdelta2+ and Vdelta2-negative gammadelta T cell populations were flow-sorted from peripheral blood mononuclear cells for bulk TCR repertoire analysis. From its cysteine to its phenylalanine, the CDR3 spans 21 amino acids. The entry retains the CDR3 DNA only, 63 bases that are in frame from base 1. Sequences TSWWSYY (CDR1) and QGS (CDR2) are obtained from the germline V gene.

Study-wide conclusions, independent of this receptor: The Malian cohort was drawn from a small rural village made up mostly of one ethnic group, which limits generalizability. Vgamma9/Vdelta2+ TCR repertoires showed a highly stable polyclonal repertoire over time and infection, with many inter-individual overlapping TCRgamma sequences. Repeated controlled infections appeared to drive waves of new clonotype selection in Vdelta2-negative, largely Vdelta1+, gammadelta TCR repertoires. Compared with the repertoires of Australian children, the Vdelta2-negative gammadelta TCR repertoires of Malian children appeared more clonally expanded, less diverse and less shared. Because the controlled-infection cohort was small, analysis of inter-individual variability in gammadelta T cell responses was limited.

The V and J genes are TRDV1 and TRDJ1; 11 junctional bases match TRDD3. This receptor was obtained from a pool of human donors (malaria-infected and uninfected, not separated). Sequenced input: gamma-delta T cells from blood. The CDR3 sequence is CALGEPNWGIESPGYTDKLIF. The DNA is as follows: TGTGCTCTTGGGGAACCCAACTGGGGGATAGAGAGCCCAGGGTACACCGATAAGCTCATCTTT.